This TCR beta chain was sequenced in a study of blood T cell repertoires in COVID-19. The CDR3 loop spans 12 amino acids. From germline, CDR1 is SGHNT and CDR2 YYREEE (reference sequence). V lost 1 base and J 6 bases, leaving 6 bases between the germline ends. Sequencing was performed with immunoSEQ multiplex PCR; in TCRdb, only in-frame clones are kept and a portion is missing. In the table there are 90,000 or so clones, around 90% of which are singletons. The sequenced sample consisted of peripheral blood. The V call is TRBV5-4, the J call TRBJ2-3; D gene unclear. The receptor comes from a human donor with active COVID-19. The donor label of this sample is uncertain. The CDR3 DNA sequence: TGTGCCAGCAGCTTGTTCCGGGATACGCAGTATTTT. Its protein product is CASSLFRDTQYF. Full variable domain (outside the CDR3, taken from reference TRBV5-4 and TRBJ2-3): ETGVTQSPTHLIKTRGQQVTLRCSSQSGHNTVSWYQQALGQGPQFIFQYYREEENGRGNFPPRFSGLQFPNYSSELNVNALELDDSALYLCASSLFRDTQYFGPGTRLTVL.